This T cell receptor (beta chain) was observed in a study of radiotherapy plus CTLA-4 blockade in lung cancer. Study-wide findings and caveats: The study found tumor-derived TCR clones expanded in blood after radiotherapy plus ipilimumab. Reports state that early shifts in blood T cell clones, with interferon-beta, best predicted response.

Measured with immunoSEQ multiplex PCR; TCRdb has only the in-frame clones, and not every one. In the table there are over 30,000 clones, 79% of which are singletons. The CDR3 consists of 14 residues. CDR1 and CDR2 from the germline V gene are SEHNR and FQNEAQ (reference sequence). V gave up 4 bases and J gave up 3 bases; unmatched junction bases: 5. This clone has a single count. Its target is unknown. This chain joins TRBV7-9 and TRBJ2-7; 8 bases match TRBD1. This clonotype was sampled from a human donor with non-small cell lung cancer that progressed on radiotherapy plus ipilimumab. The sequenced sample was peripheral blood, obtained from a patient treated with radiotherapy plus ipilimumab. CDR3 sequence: CASSSWGTGYEQYF. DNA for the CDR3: TGTGCCAGCAGCTCCTGGGGGACAGGCTACGAGCAGTACTTC.